One and the same sample provided the 8 T cell receptor beta chains below, sequenced in a study of early T cells in non-severe SARS-CoV-2 infection. TCRdb reanalysed the 5' RACE reads using MiXCR and keeps one entry per CDR3 protein. The table lists fewer than 50,000 distinct CDR3 sequences, around 3.6% of them singletons, with 3% to 3.5% in the top ten. Sequenced sample: whole blood. These receptors originate from an adult who was a healthcare worker with PCR-confirmed SARS-CoV-2 infection or an uninfected control (not recorded which).

There are many counts of this clonotype. This chain connects TRBV6-5 to TRBJ2-2; no firm D call. The CDR3 consists of 12 residues. Trimming took off 7 bases at V and 6 bases at J, with 9 bases between the two ends. Germline V lookup: CDR1 MNHEY, CDR2 SVGAGI. The CDR3, as DNA: TGTGCCAGCACCAGAGAATCCGGGGAGCTGTTTTTT. This codes for CASTRESGELFF.

This clonotype was seen more than once but under ten times. J is TRBJ2-7 and V is TRBV30, with a possible D match to TRBD2 (5 bases). The CDR3 runs 15 residues. Looked up from germline, CDR1 is GTSNPN and CDR2 is SVGIG (reference sequence). V shed 0 bases and J shed 0 bases, with 12 bases lying between them. CDR3 sequence: CAWSVPQRLSYEQYF. The CDR3 coding sequence is TGTGCCTGGAGTGTACCTCAGCGGCTCTCCTACGAGCAGTACTTC.

This clonotype has ten or more counts. V and J are TRBV27 and TRBJ2-5; D perhaps matches TRBD2 (6 bases). The germline gives CDR1 MNHEY, CDR2 SMNVEV (reference sequence). V lost 6 bases and J 2 bases, leaving 13 bases between the germline ends. The CDR3 runs 14 residues. The CDR3 coding sequence is TGTGCCAGCAGCGCCGGGGGTACTCAAGAGACCCAGTACTTC. Its translation is CASSAGGTQETQYF.

Ten or more counts support this clonotype. V gene TRBV12-3 or TRBV12-4 combines with J gene TRBJ2-7; D is perhaps TRBD1 or TRBD2 (5 bases each). This CDR3 is built from 13 residues. V was shortened by 7 bases and J by 0 bases, with 10 bases between the two germline ends. The CDR3 reads CASKGRRSYEQYF. CDR3 nucleotides: TGTGCCAGCAAGGGACGTCGCTCCTACGAGCAGTACTTC.

This clonotype was picked up many times. The CDR3 region is CATSPSGKGTGELFF. CDR3 nucleotide sequence: TGTGCCACCTCCCCCAGCGGGAAGGGCACCGGGGAGCTGTTTTTT. The V call is TRBV24-1, the J call TRBJ2-2, with 7 bases matching TRBD2. The J segment lost 4 bases and the V segment lost 9 bases, leaving 10 bases of the junction unmatched. The CDR3 totals 15 residues. Germline-derived CDR1 and CDR2 are KGHDR and SFDVKD.

The V gene is TRBV11-3, the J gene TRBJ2-1; D not resolved. The V gene lost 8 bases and the J gene lost 10 bases, with 6 bases spanning the gap. The germline V gene encodes CDR1 SGHNT and CDR2 YENEEA. The CDR3 is made up of 9 amino acids. For the CDR3, the DNA is TGTGCCAGCGGCCGAGAGCAGTTCTTC. It codes for CASGREQFF. Together with reference TRBV11-3 and TRBJ2-1, the CDR3 gives the full variable domain: EAGVVQSPRYKIIEKKQPVAFWCNPISGHNTLYWYLQNLGQGPELLIRYENEEAVDDSQLPKDRFSAERLKGVDSTLKIQPAELGDSAVYLCASGREQFFGPGTRLTVL.

This clonotype was picked up many times. The rearrangement links TRBV6-5 to TRBJ2-7, with unresolved D. Per the germline V gene, CDR1 is MNHEY and CDR2 is SVGAGI. With 6 bases removed from V and 4 bases from J, the gap between germline ends came to 19 bases. The CDR3 totals 15 residues. The CDR3 is CASSPRSQMVYEQYF. DNA for the CDR3: TGTGCCAGCAGCCCGAGGTCGCAGATGGTTTACGAGCAGTACTTC.

This clonotype was seen at least ten times. The V call is TRBV25-1, the J call TRBJ2-7, with TRBD1 matching 9 bases. The length of the CDR3 is 16 residues. The V and J ends lost 2 bases and 1 base, in that order; junction bases with no gene match: 6. Germline values: CDR1 MGHDK, CDR2 SYGVNS. In DNA, the CDR3 is TGTGCCAGCAGTGAAGTAGGACAGGGGATATCCTACGAGCAGTACTTC. Protein product: CASSEVGQGISYEQYF.